The 26 T cell receptor beta chains reported below all come from one sample, sequenced in a study of T cell repertoires in cytomegalovirus infection. TCRdb reprocessed the reads with MiXCR, giving one entry per CDR3 protein. The sample shows approximately 1,000,000 distinct CDR3 sequences, roughly 30% of them seen only once. These receptors' targets are unknown. The sample here was cultured CD8+ T cells from PBMCs, taken from culture after CMV antigen stimulation. These receptors were taken from a human donor in good health (CMV status not recorded). Some clones in this sample may be carry-over from other donors' samples.

V is TRBV19 and J is TRBJ1-6; D call uncertain. The ends were cut back, 7 bases at V and 8 bases at J, with 15 bases in the middle. The CDR3 covers 14 residues. Germline V gene sequence: CDR1 LNHDA, CDR2 SQIVND (reference sequence). Written as DNA, the CDR3 is TGTGCCAGTATCGCGGCATACGGCGATTCACCCCTCCACTTT. Its translation: CASIAAYGDSPLHF.

The V call is TRBV28, the J call TRBJ2-1; 10 nucleotides line up with TRBD2. The CDR3 covers 18 residues. The junction had 15 bases not matched to a gene; V was cut back by 6 bases and J by 4 bases. Germline V lookup: CDR1 MDHEN, CDR2 SYDVKM. The CDR3: CASSSSGLAAELYNEQFF. DNA of the CDR3: TGTGCCAGCAGCAGCTCCGGACTAGCGGCGGAGCTATACAATGAGCAGTTCTTC.

V and J are TRBV6-2 or TRBV6-3 and TRBJ1-1, with 7 bases matching TRBD1. The germline gives CDR1 MNHEY, CDR2 SVGEGT. The CDR3 totals 13 residues. Germline trimming cut 4 bases from V and 7 bases from J; bases unmatched to any gene: 6. Here the CDR3 reads CASSWPRDSEAFF. The CDR3 DNA sequence: TGTGCCAGCAGTTGGCCACGGGACAGTGAAGCTTTCTTT.

The chain is built from TRBV9 and TRBJ2-1; 7 positions agree with TRBD1. Unmatched junction bases numbered 8, after V lost 1 base and J lost 4 bases. This CDR3 has 16 amino acids. The germline gives CDR1 SGDLS, CDR2 YYNGEE. This CDR3 reads CASSVRRDRLYNEQFF. The DNA of the CDR3 is TGTGCCAGCAGCGTACGCAGGGACAGACTGTACAATGAGCAGTTCTTC.

The chain is built from TRBV28 and TRBJ2-1; D uncertain. The CDR3 is 13 amino acids. The ends were cut back, 8 bases at V and 5 bases at J, with 13 bases in the middle. Germline CDR1 is MDHEN and CDR2 is SYDVKM. The CDR3 nucleotides read TGTGCCAGCGCCATGGACGGAAACAATGAGCAGTTCTTC. Its protein product is CASAMDGNNEQFF.

This clonotype was recorded once. V gene TRBV4-1 combines with J gene TRBJ1-2, with 8 nucleotides matching TRBD1. The V gene end was trimmed by 1 base and the J gene end by 4 bases; junction bases not matched to a gene: 8. The CDR3 is 16 amino acids. Germline V CDR1 and CDR2: MGHRA, YSYEKL. The DNA for the CDR3 is TGCGCCAGCAGCCAAGGGATCGGGGACAGGAGCTATGGCTACACCTTC. Protein product: CASSQGIGDRSYGYTF.

This clonotype was seen ten or more times. This rearrangement joins TRBV7-9 to TRBJ2-7; D may match TRBD1 or TRBD2 (5 bases each). Trimming took 6 bases from V and 7 from J, leaving 16 bases between them. Germline loops: CDR1 SEHNR, CDR2 FQNEAQ (reference sequence). This CDR3 is built from 13 residues. Here the CDR3 reads CASRLRGGGEQYF. The CDR3 DNA follows: TGTGCCAGCAGGCTACGGGGCGGCGGGGAGCAGTACTTC.

This chain links TRBV6-1 with TRBJ1-4; D may be TRBD1 (5 bases). This CDR3 is 12 amino acids long. V lost 7 bases to trimming and J lost 10 bases, with 13 bases between them. Germline loops: CDR1 MNHNS, CDR2 SASEGT. CDR3 in amino acids: CASNLRQGKLFF. The DNA for the CDR3 is TGTGCCAGCAATTTGCGGCAGGGAAAACTGTTTTTT.

V gene TRBV6-1 combines with J gene TRBJ2-3; D is uncertain. The CDR3 loop spans 17 amino acids. V dropped 6 bases and J dropped 2 bases, with 21 bases sitting between them. Germline V gene lookup returns CDR1 MNHNS and CDR2 SASEGT. The CDR3 DNA sequence: TGTGCCAGCAGGGAGATGCCCGTCTTTCGGGTCACAGATACGCAGTATTTT. It specifies CASREMPVFRVTDTQYF.

The CDR3 nucleotides are TGCAGTGCTAGGGATAGAGCCTTGGCCAAAAACATTCAGTACTTC. This codes for CSARDRALAKNIQYF. The chain has TRBV20-1 and TRBJ2-4, with D hard to call. Trimming pared 3 bases from V and 1 base from J, leaving 13 bases between. The germline gives CDR1 DFQATT, CDR2 SNEGSKA (reference sequence). This CDR3 is built from 15 residues.

Concerning this clonotype: At one end the junction does not follow the germline gene, possibly because of a read error. The V call is TRBV7-6, the J call TRBJ2-1; a weak D match, TRBD2 (6 bases). The CDR3 is made up of 15 amino acids. Germline CDR1 reads SGHVS; CDR2 reads FNYEAQ. This CDR3 reads CASSPVTGGYNEQFF. The CDR3, as DNA: TGTGCTAGCAGTCCGGTTACCGGGGGTTACAATGAGCAGTTCTTC. The full variable domain, with the rest looked up from reference TRBV7-6 and TRBJ2-1, is GAGVSQSPRYKVTKRGQDVALRCDPISGHVSLYWYRQALGQGPEFLTYFNYEAQQDKSGLPNDRFSAERPEGSISTLTIQRTEQRDSAMYRCASSPVTGGYNEQFFGPGTRLTVL.

This clonotype was counted a few times. The V gene is TRBV7-9, the J gene TRBJ2-1; D gene ambiguous. Per the germline V gene, CDR1 is SEHNR and CDR2 is FQNEAQ (reference sequence). Trimming shortened V by 0 bases and J by 0 bases, and 15 bases separated the two germline ends. The CDR3 extends over 18 amino acids. The CDR3 protein is CASSLALGRTFSYNEQFF. CDR3 bases: TGTGCCAGCAGCTTAGCGCTCGGCAGGACCTTCTCCTACAATGAGCAGTTCTTC.

This clonotype was found many times. The genes are TRBV7-3 and TRBJ2-1; D might be TRBD1 (6 bases). The CDR3 contains 16 residues. V gave up 1 base and J gave up 1 base, with 11 bases separating them. Germline V gene sequence: CDR1 SGHTA, CDR2 FQGTGA. The CDR3 DNA reads TGTGCCAGCAGCTTAATAGGGACACCTTCCTACAATGAGCAGTTCTTC. Amino acids: CASSLIGTPSYNEQFF.

For the CDR3, the DNA is TGTGCCACCAGCAGAGACAGGTCGCTGCCCCAGCATTTT. This translates into CATSRDRSLPQHF. This chain connects TRBV15 to TRBJ1-5; D call uncertain. The CDR3 is 13 residues long. CDR1 and CDR2 (germline): LNHNV, YYDKDF (reference sequence). Trimming took off 0 bases at V and 9 bases at J, with 9 bases between the two ends.

On this clonotype: Just one base apart from a much larger clone, this may be a read error. The V call is TRBV7-2, the J call TRBJ2-3, with TRBD2 matching over 8 bases. The ends lost 1 base at V and 4 bases at J; junction bases unmatched: 10. This CDR3 comprises 17 residues. Germline CDR1 reads SGHTA; CDR2 reads FQGNSA. CDR3 region: CASSLVGGRGDPDTQYF. The CDR3 DNA sequence: TGTGCCAGCAGCTTAGTTGGGGGGCGGGGGGACCCAGATACGCAGTATTTT.

This clonotype is a singleton in its sample. V and J are TRBV3-1 and TRBJ2-7; possibly TRBD1 or TRBD2 for D (5 bases each). V lost 1 base and J 3 bases, leaving 13 bases between the germline ends. Germline values: CDR1 LGHDT, CDR2 YNNKEL (reference sequence). This CDR3 region has 15 residues. The CDR3 nucleotides are TGTGCCAGCAGCCAAGGAGGGGCGACATTCTACGAGCAGTACTTC. As protein: CASSQGGATFYEQYF.

On this clonotype: Germline and junction disagree at one end, which may indicate a read error. The chain is built from TRBV7-4 and TRBJ1-2; no clear D gene. Germline V gene data show CDR1 as SGHVT and CDR2 as SQSDAQ. The CDR3 loop spans 16 amino acids. The CDR3 DNA sequence: TGTGCCAGCGGCTTAGGCGGACGGATATGGGGCTATGGCTACACCTTC. It encodes CASGLGGRIWGYGYTF.

This clonotype was counted only a few times. This chain joins TRBV6-1 and TRBJ2-5; D is uncertain. Trimming took off 6 bases at V and 2 bases at J, with 10 bases between the two ends. Germline CDR1 MNHNS, CDR2 SASEGT. The CDR3 is 13 residues long. The CDR3 is CASREVLQETQYF. CDR3 sequence (DNA): TGTGCCAGCAGAGAGGTCCTTCAAGAGACCCAGTACTTC.

The V and J genes are TRBV7-6 and TRBJ2-3; 10 bases line up with TRBD2. This CDR3 is 15 amino acids long. After removal of 3 bases from V and 3 bases from J, the junction contained 3 bases not matched to a gene. CDR1 is SGHVS and CDR2 is FNYEAQ in the germline V gene. This CDR3 is CASSFGLAVTDTQYF. The DNA for the CDR3 is TGTGCCAGCAGCTTCGGACTAGCGGTAACAGATACGCAGTATTTT.

This clonotype was picked up a small number of times. This chain links TRBV6-5 with TRBJ1-1; D is undetermined. The germline gives CDR1 MNHEY, CDR2 SVGAGI. The V gene lost 3 bases and the J gene lost 8 bases, with 10 bases spanning the gap. The CDR3 is 12 residues long. Here the CDR3 DNA reads TGTGCCAGCAGTTATTCCGGGCAAGAAGCTTTCTTT. It translates to CASSYSGQEAFF.

The chain has TRBV10-3 and TRBJ2-2, with a weak D call TRBD2 (6 bases). The CDR3 is 17 residues long. Trimming removed 4 bases from V and 2 bases from J, with 17 bases in between. The V gene's germline CDR1 is ENHRY and CDR2 SYGVKD. CDR3 protein: CAISGEAGTANTGELFF. The CDR3 nucleotides read TGTGCCATCAGTGGGGAGGCCGGGACGGCAAACACCGGGGAGCTGTTTTTT.

In its sample, this clonotype was seen once. This chain links TRBV13 with TRBJ2-3; TRBD2 agrees at 9 bases. Germline V gene data show CDR1 as PRHDT and CDR2 as FYEKMQ (reference sequence). J lost 2 bases, V lost 5 bases, and 11 bases had no gene match. The CDR3 has 17 residues. The CDR3 region is CASSPRKRGALTDTQYF. The CDR3 region has the DNA TGTGCCAGCAGCCCGAGGAAGCGGGGGGCGCTCACAGATACGCAGTATTTT.

The chain carries TRBV7-8 and TRBJ1-4, with 10 bases aligning to TRBD1. J was trimmed by 12 bases and V by 3 bases; bases with no gene match: 13. This CDR3 comprises 16 residues. CDR1 and CDR2 from the germline V gene are SGHVS and FQNEAQ. The CDR3 here is CASSFRRDRGMGELFF. The CDR3 nucleotides read TGTGCCAGCAGCTTCCGCCGGGACAGGGGCATGGGGGAACTGTTTTTT.

The chain links TRBV19 to TRBJ2-3, with D possibly matching TRBD2 (6 bases). V was cut by 5 bases and J by 2 bases, with 11 bases left in between. Germline CDR1 is LNHDA and CDR2 is SQIVND (reference sequence). The CDR3 covers 14 residues. CDR3 sequence reads: CASSFRLDTDTQYF. The CDR3 bases are TGTGCCAGTAGTTTCCGACTAGACACAGATACGCAGTATTTT.

In its sample, this clonotype was seen many times. J is TRBJ1-2 and V is TRBV12-3 or TRBV12-4; D uncertain. The V end lost 5 bases, the J end lost 7 bases, and 20 bases lay between the germline ends. This CDR3 region has 15 residues. In DNA form, the CDR3 reads TGTGCCAGCAGTGCGCCGGGATTCAAAAACGGTGGCTACACCTTC. This translates into CASSAPGFKNGGYTF.

The genes are TRBV7-9 and TRBJ1-3; D is ambiguous. With 0 bases removed from V and 4 bases from J, the gap between germline ends came to 7 bases. In germline, CDR1 is SEHNR, CDR2 FQNEAQ (reference sequence). The CDR3 sequence is 14 residues long. CDR3 DNA sequence: TGTGCCAGCAGCTTAGCCGTCGAGGGAAACACCATATATTTT. It translates to CASSLAVEGNTIYF.